A single sample is the source of the 24 T cell receptor beta chains below, sequenced in a study of tumor and adjacent non-tumor tissue in lung cancer. TCRbeta libraries were built with three rounds of nested PCR, modified from ARM-PCR. MiXCR was run by TCRdb on the multiplex PCR reads, yielding one entry per CDR3 protein. The top ten clones hold around 18% of a sample with about 93,000 distinct CDR3 sequences, around 71% of them seen once. No cell sorting was done before RNA was extracted from the tissue. Sample: lung tumor tissue. These receptors were obtained from a man aged 55 to 70 with non-small cell lung cancer.

This clonotype was seen repeatedly, ten times or more. The rearrangement uses TRBV6-2 or TRBV6-3 and TRBJ1-2; D unclear. CDR1 and CDR2 from the germline V gene are MNHEY and SVGEGT. CDR3 size: 13 residues. Trimming removed 6 bases at V and 5 bases at J, with 13 bases between. CDR3 protein: CASRLRDKYGYTF. For the CDR3, the DNA is TGTGCCAGCAGGCTCCGCGACAAGTATGGCTACACCTTC.

On this clonotype: At one end, the junction sequence differs from germline, possibly due to a read error. The rearrangement joins TRBV5-1 to TRBJ1-1, with 7 bases that match TRBD1. The CDR3 loop spans 14 amino acids. Germline loops: CDR1 SGHRS, CDR2 YFSETQ. The CDR3 loop is CASSFWDSGTEAFF. DNA of the CDR3: TGTGCCAGCAGCTTTTGGGACAGTGGCACTGAAGCTTTCTTT.

In the case of this clonotype: A much larger clonotype is one base distant, so this may be a read error. This chain links TRBV29-1 with TRBJ2-5; D is tentatively TRBD1 or TRBD2 (5 bases each). CDR3 size: 14 residues. Germline CDR1 and CDR2: SQVTM and ANQGSEA. DNA of the CDR3: TGCAGCGTTGAAGTGACACGGGGCAAAGAGGCCCAGTACTTC. This sequence encodes CSVEVTRGKEAQYF. Full variable domain (remainder filled in from reference TRBV29-1 and TRBJ2-5): SAVISQKPSRDICQRGTSLTIQCQVDSQVTMMFWYRQQPGQSLTLIATANQGSEATYESGFVIDKFPISRPNLTFSTLTVSNMSPEDSSIYLCSVEVTRGKEAQYFGPGTRLLVL.

The chain links TRBV20-1 to TRBJ2-1; no definite D call. In germline, CDR1 is DFQATT, CDR2 SNEGSKA (reference sequence). V shed 3 bases and J shed 7 bases, with 7 bases lying between them. This CDR3 contains 11 residues. In DNA form, the CDR3 reads TGCAGTGCTAGTTACAAGAATGAGCAGTTCTTC. It encodes CSASYKNEQFF.

In the case of this clonotype: Given the absence of the conserved phenylalanine or tryptophan at the CDR3 end, a read error is likely. V gene TRBV12-5 combines with J gene TRBJ1-1; 8 positions match TRBD1. Losses at the gene ends were 0 bases for V and 7 bases for J; bases not matched to a gene: 4. CDR1 LGHNT and CDR2 FRNRAP come from the germline V gene. The length of the CDR3 is 14 residues. Written as DNA, the CDR3 is TGTGCTAGTGGTTTGGTACAGGGGGGGATTGAAGCTTTCCTT. It is translated as CASGLVQGGIEAFL.

This clonotype was found a few times. The junction shows a germline mismatch at one end, possibly a read error. V usage is TRBV6-2 or TRBV6-3 and J usage is TRBJ2-3; D possibly corresponds to TRBD2 (6 bases). Germline V gene lookup returns CDR1 MNHEY and CDR2 SVGEGT. This CDR3 contains 16 residues. DNA for the CDR3: TGTGTCAGCAGCTCCGCCGGGACTCAGGGCACAGATACGCAGTATTTT. Translating it yields CVSSSAGTQGTDTQYF.

Comment on this clonotype: Since no conserved phenylalanine or tryptophan closes the CDR3, a read error is the likely cause. The rearrangement uses TRBV6-6 and TRBJ1-2; TRBD1 agrees at 7 bases. CDR1 and CDR2 from the germline V gene are MNHNY and SVGAGI (reference sequence). The V segment lost 0 bases and the J segment 5 bases; nucleotides outside the gene matches: 3. The CDR3 totals 14 residues. In DNA form, the CDR3 reads TGTGCCAGCAGTTACTCGGACAGGAATTATGGCTACACCATC. Its protein is CASSYSDRNYGYTI.

A remark on this clonotype: This sequence may be a read error, since a much larger clone differs from it by one base. The chain carries TRBV5-6 and TRBJ1-1; D is ambiguous. The germline CDR1 and CDR2 sequences are SGHDT and YYEEEE. The CDR3 runs to 16 residues. Trimming pared 8 bases from V and 4 bases from J, leaving 24 bases between. DNA of the CDR3: TGTGCCAGGAGTCGAACTGATCCGCACCTGGGCACTGAAGCTTTCTTT. It is translated as CARSRTDPHLGTEAFF.

The chain combines TRBV28 with TRBJ2-1; D possibly corresponds to TRBD1 (5 bases). This CDR3 is 15 amino acids long. The V gene lost 2 bases and the J gene lost 6 bases, with 14 bases spanning the gap. Germline V gene lookup returns CDR1 MDHEN and CDR2 SYDVKM. The CDR3 loop reads CASSLVIRVPNEQFF. Here the CDR3 DNA reads TGTGCCAGCAGTTTAGTCATCAGGGTACCCAATGAGCAGTTCTTC.

In the case of this clonotype: An end of the junction does not agree with germline; a read error may underlie this. The rearrangement links TRBV11-2 to TRBJ2-1; the D gene is possibly TRBD2 (5 bases). Germline CDR1 SGHAT, CDR2 FQNNGV. The CDR3 has 15 amino acids. This CDR3 is CSSGSLIHSYNEQFF. The CDR3 bases are TGTTCCAGCGGCTCACTGATACACTCCTACAATGAGCAGTTCTTC. The full variable domain, its missing parts supplied by reference TRBV11-2 and TRBJ2-1, is EAGVAQSPRYKIIEKRQSVAFWCNPISGHATLYWYQQILGQGPKLLIQFQNNGVVDDSQLPKDRFSAERLKGVDSTLKIQPAKLEDSAVYLCSSGSLIHSYNEQFFGPGTRLTVL.

On this clonotype itself: A junction end diverges from the germline sequence, so it may reflect a read error. V is TRBV18 and J is TRBJ2-3, with D perhaps TRBD1 (6 bases). This CDR3 is 15 amino acids long. Germline loops: CDR1 KGHSH, CDR2 LQKENI. CDR3 amino acids: CASSGRTGSIDTQYF. CDR3 DNA sequence: TGTGCCAGCTCAGGAAGAACAGGGAGCATAGATACTCAGTATTTT.

The genes are TRBV11-2 and TRBJ2-1; a weak D match, TRBD2 (6 bases). This CDR3 region has 15 residues. Germline values: CDR1 SGHAT, CDR2 FQNNGV. The CDR3: CTCSLGTQSYNEQFF. The CDR3 nucleotides are TGTACCTGCAGCCTGGGGACTCAGTCCTACAATGAGCAGTTCTTC.

The chain joins TRBV5-4 to TRBJ1-6; D remains ambiguous. The germline gives CDR1 SGHNT, CDR2 YYREEE (reference sequence). V lost 6 bases and J lost 14, with 18 bases in between. This CDR3 contains 13 residues. The CDR3 loop is CASNRRVKSALHF. The CDR3 DNA reads as TGTGCCAGCAACCGACGGGTCAAATCAGCCCTCCACTTT.

The table lists this clonotype with many counts. The CDR3 nucleotides read TGTGCCAGCAGCGAGGACGGGCTGAACACTGAAGCTTTCTTT. Residues: CASSEDGLNTEAFF. This chain uses TRBV7-9 with TRBJ1-1, with unresolved D. The CDR3 spans 14 residues. Germline lookup yields CDR1 SEHNR and CDR2 FQNEAQ (reference sequence). Between the trimmed V and J ends, which lost 5 bases and 0 bases, there was a span of 10 bases.

The V gene is TRBV7-8, the J gene TRBJ2-7; 7 nucleotides match TRBD2. This CDR3 is built from 15 residues. V gave up 5 bases and J gave up 5 bases; unmatched junction bases: 12. Germline V gives CDR1 SGHVS, CDR2 FQNEAQ. The CDR3 sequence: CASSIMGGRVNEQYF. CDR3 DNA: TGTGCCAGCAGCATCATGGGCGGGAGAGTCAACGAGCAGTACTTC.

This clonotype has more than one count but fewer than ten. At one of its ends the junction is not consistent with the germline gene, which may arise from a read error. The chain is built from TRBV4-1 and TRBJ1-5, with D unclear. The length of the CDR3 is 15 residues. Germline-derived CDR1 and CDR2 are MGHRA and YSYEKL. The CDR3 loop is CASSQNLGSNQPQHF. CDR3 nucleotide sequence: TGTGCCAGCAGCCAAAATCTGGGGTCTAATCAGCCCCAGCATTTT.

In its sample, this clonotype was seen a few times. This chain links TRBV7-9 with TRBJ2-1; D could derive from TRBD1 or TRBD2 (6 bases each). Trimming stripped 5 bases from V and 3 bases from J, with 17 bases between. Germline-derived CDR1 and CDR2 are SEHNR and FQNEAQ (reference sequence). This CDR3 has 16 residues. The CDR3 loop is CASSPTTGRYYNEQFF. The CDR3, as DNA: TGTGCCAGCAGCCCGACTACAGGGAGGTACTACAATGAGCAGTTCTTC.

Concerning this clonotype itself: A much larger clonotype is one base distant, so this may be a read error. The chain uses TRBV7-9 and TRBJ2-3, with D possibly TRBD1 on 7 matching bases. Germline CDR1 reads SEHNR; CDR2 reads FQNEAQ (reference sequence). Trimming removed 0 bases from V and 5 bases from J, with 15 bases in between. CDR3 size: 16 residues. The CDR3 DNA is TGTGCCAGCAGCTTAGCGCCAGGGGGGCGGGAAGATACGCAGTATTTT. Residues: CASSLAPGGREDTQYF.

For this clonotype: A junction end diverges from the germline sequence, so it may reflect a read error. Here the CDR3 reads CANGRASGSYYVQYF. The CDR3 nucleotides are TGTGCCAATGGGAGGGCTAGCGGGAGCTACTACGTGCAGTACTTC. The gene calls are TRBV11-3 and TRBJ2-7; 10 positions match TRBD2. The CDR3 spans 15 residues. Looked up from germline, CDR1 is SGHNT and CDR2 is YENEEA. The complete variable domain, with remaining parts taken from reference TRBV11-3 and TRBJ2-7, reads EAGVVQSPRYKIIEKKQPVAFWCNPISGHNTLYWYLQNLGQGPELLIRYENEEAVDDSQLPKDRFSAERLKGVDSTLKIQPAELGDSAVYLCANGRASGSYYVQYFGPGTRLTVT.

The chain has TRBV5-6 and TRBJ2-7; 8 nucleotides align to TRBD1. The CDR3 consists of 14 residues. The J segment lost 5 bases and the V segment lost 5 bases, leaving 9 bases of the junction unmatched. The germline gives CDR1 SGHDT, CDR2 YYEEEE. CDR3 amino acids: CASSDRYRGNEQYF. CDR3 bases: TGTGCCAGCAGTGATCGGTACAGGGGGAACGAGCAGTACTTC.

The V gene is TRBV11-3, the J gene TRBJ2-7; D gene uncertain. This CDR3 spans 14 amino acids. V was pared by 6 bases and J by 7 bases, with 19 bases between. Germline V gene sequence: CDR1 SGHNT, CDR2 YENEEA. The chain's CDR3 is CASSGWTDVYEQYF. In DNA form, the CDR3 reads TGTGCCAGCAGTGGTTGGACGGATGTCTATGAGCAGTACTTC. The full variable domain, in which reference TRBV11-3 and TRBJ2-7 provide the parts outside the CDR3, is EAGVVQSPRYKIIEKKQPVAFWCNPISGHNTLYWYLQNLGQGPELLIRYENEEAVDDSQLPKDRFSAERLKGVDSTLKIQPAELGDSAVYLCASSGWTDVYEQYFGPGTRLTVT.

Comments on this clonotype: Its ends do not fully match the called genes, so a read error is possible. The genes are TRBV6-2 or TRBV6-3 and TRBJ2-7, with D tentatively TRBD2 (5 bases). Germline CDR1 is MNHEY and CDR2 is SVGEGT. There are 14 residues in the CDR3. Written as DNA, the CDR3 is TGTGCCAGCAGTTACTCGTCGGGAATCTACGAGCAATACTTC. Its protein product is CASSYSSGIYEQYF.

On this clonotype itself: The conserved phenylalanine or tryptophan is not found at the CDR3 terminus, so this likely reflects a read error. This rearrangement joins TRBV11-2 to TRBJ2-5; 7 positions agree with TRBD2. In germline, CDR1 is SGHAT, CDR2 FQNNGV. The CDR3 has 15 residues. In DNA form, the CDR3 reads TGTGCCAGCGGCTTGGGAGGGTCGGTCCAAGAGACCCAGTACTTA. Protein sequence: CASGLGGSVQETQYL.

The chain is built from TRBV12-3 or TRBV12-4 and TRBJ1-1; 9 bases are a match to TRBD1. The CDR3 runs to 17 residues. Losses at the gene ends were 9 bases for V and 1 base for J; bases not matched to a gene: 15. In nucleotides, the CDR3 is TGTGCCAGTATCCGCACCACAGGGACAGGGTCGAACACTGAAGCTTTCTTT. It is translated as CASIRTTGTGSNTEAFF.